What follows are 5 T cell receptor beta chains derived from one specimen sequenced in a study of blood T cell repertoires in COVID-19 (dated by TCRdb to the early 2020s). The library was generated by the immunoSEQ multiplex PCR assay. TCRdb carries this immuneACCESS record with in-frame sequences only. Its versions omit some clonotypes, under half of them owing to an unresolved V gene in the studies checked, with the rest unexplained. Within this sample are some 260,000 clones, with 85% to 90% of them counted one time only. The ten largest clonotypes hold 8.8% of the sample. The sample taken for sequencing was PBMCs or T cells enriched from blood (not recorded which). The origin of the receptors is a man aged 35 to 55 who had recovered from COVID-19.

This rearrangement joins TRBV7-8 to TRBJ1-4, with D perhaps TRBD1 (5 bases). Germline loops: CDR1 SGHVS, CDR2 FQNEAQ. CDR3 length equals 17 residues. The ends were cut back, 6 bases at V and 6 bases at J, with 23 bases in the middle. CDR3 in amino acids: CASSPAGSHWVDEKLFF. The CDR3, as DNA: TGTGCCAGCAGTCCAGCAGGGTCCCACTGGGTAGATGAAAAACTGTTTTTT.

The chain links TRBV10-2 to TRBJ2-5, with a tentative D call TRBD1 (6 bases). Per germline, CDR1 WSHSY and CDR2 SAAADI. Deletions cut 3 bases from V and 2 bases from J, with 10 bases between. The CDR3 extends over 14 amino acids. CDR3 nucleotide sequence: TGCGCCAGCAGTGACAGGGACACTCAAGAGACCCAGTACTTC. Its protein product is CASSDRDTQETQYF.

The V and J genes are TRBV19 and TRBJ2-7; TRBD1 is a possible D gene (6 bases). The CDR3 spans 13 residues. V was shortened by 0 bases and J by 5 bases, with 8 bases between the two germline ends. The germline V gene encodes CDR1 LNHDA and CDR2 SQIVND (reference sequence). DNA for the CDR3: TGTGCCAGTAGTATAGACAGGGACAACGAGCAGTACTTC. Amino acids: CASSIDRDNEQYF. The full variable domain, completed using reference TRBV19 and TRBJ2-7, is DGGITQSPKYLFRKEGQNVTLSCEQNLNHDAMYWYRQDPGQGLRLIYYSQIVNDFQKGDIAEGYSVSREKKESFPLTVTSAQKNPTAFYLCASSIDRDNEQYFGPGTRLTVT.

The CDR3 DNA follows: TGTGCCAGCAAAATACTAGCGGGGTCGATGTCCTACAATGAGCAGTTCTTC. Its protein is CASKILAGSMSYNEQFF. This chain connects TRBV27 to TRBJ2-1; 10 nucleotides line up with TRBD2. J gave up 1 base and V 7 bases, and 10 bases lay outside the gene matches. This CDR3 region has 17 residues. Germline CDR1 is MNHEY and CDR2 is SMNVEV (reference sequence).

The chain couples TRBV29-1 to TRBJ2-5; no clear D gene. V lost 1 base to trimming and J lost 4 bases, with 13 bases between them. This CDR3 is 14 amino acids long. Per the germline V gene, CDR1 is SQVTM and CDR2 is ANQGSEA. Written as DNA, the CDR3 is TGCAGCGTTGAAGCTCAATCGGGTCCAGAGACCCAGTACTTC. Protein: CSVEAQSGPETQYF.